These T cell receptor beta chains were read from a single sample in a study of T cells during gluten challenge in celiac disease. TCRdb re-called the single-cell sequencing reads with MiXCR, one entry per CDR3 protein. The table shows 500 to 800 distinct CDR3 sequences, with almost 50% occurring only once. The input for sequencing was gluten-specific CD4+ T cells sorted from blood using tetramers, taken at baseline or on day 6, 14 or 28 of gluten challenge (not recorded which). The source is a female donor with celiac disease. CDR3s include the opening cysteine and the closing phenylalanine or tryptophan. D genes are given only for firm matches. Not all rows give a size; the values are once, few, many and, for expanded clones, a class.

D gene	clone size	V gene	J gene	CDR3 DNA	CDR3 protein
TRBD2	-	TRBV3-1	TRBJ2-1	TGTGCCAGCAGCCCGACTAGCGGACTGTACAATGAGCAGTTCTTC	CASSPTSGLYNEQFF
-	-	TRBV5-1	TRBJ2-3	TGCGCCAGCAGCTATGACCAGATAGCAGATACGCAGTATTTT	CASSYDQIADTQYF
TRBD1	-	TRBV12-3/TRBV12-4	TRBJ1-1	TGTGCCAGCAGTTGGGGACAGACTGAAGCTTTCTTT	CASSWGQTEAFF
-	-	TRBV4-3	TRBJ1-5	TGCGCCAGCAGCCAAGATTGGAATCAGCCCCAGCATTTT	CASSQDWNQPQHF
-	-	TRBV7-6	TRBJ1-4	TGTGCCAGCAGCTTAGGGCCCCAGGGCTCGGGCGAAAAACTGTTTTTT	CASSLGPQGSGEKLFF
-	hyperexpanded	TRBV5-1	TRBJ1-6	TGCGCCAGCAGCTTGGGAGCAGGATGGGATTCACCCCTCCACTTT	CASSLGAGWDSPLHF
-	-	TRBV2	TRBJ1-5	TGTGCCAGCAGTGGGGGCTCATGGGGTCAGCCCCAGCATTTT	CASSGGSWGQPQHF
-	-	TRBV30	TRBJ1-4	TGTGCCTGGAGTGTTCCCGGGGTTAATGAAAAACTGTTTTTT	CAWSVPGVNEKLFF
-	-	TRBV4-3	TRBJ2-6	TGCGCCAGCAGCCAAGAAGGACTCTCTGGGGCCAACGTCCTGACTTTC	CASSQEGLSGANVLTF
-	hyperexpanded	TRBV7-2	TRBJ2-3	TGTGCCAGCAGCTTAAGGTGGGGCTCAGATACGCAGTATTTT	CASSLRWGSDTQYF
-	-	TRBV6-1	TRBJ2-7	TGTGCCAGCAGTGGAACAGCTCTCTACGAGCAGTACTTC	CASSGTALYEQYF
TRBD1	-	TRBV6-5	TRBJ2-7	TGTGCCAGCAGAACCCTACAGGGGGCCGGACACGAGCAGTACTTC	CASRTLQGAGHEQYF
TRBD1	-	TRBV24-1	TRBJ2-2	TGTGCCACCAGTGATCAATGGACAGGGGACACCGGGGAGCTGTTTTTT	CATSDQWTGDTGELFF
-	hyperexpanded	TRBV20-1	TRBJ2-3	TGCAGTGCACCCGGGGCCATTGGGGGATTCCAGTATTTT	CSAPGAIGGFQYF
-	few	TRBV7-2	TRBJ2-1	TGTGCCAGCAGCTCTGAGGGGTATGAGCAGTTCTTC	CASSSEGYEQFF
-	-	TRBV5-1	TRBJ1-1	TGCGCCAGCAGCTTGGTGGTCTACCGGGGAACTGAAGCTTTCTTT	CASSLVVYRGTEAFF
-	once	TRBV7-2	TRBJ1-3	TGTGCCAGCAGCACGGGGGGGAACACCATATATTTT	CASSTGGNTIYF
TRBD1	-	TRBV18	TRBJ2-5	TGTGCCAGCTCACTTAAAACAGGGGGAGAGACCCAGTACTTC	CASSLKTGGETQYF
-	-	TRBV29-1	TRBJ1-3	TGCAGCGTTGCGACCTCTGGAAACACCATATATTTT	CSVATSGNTIYF
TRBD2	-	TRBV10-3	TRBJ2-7	TGTGCCATCAGTCCTACTAGCGGGGGCCGCCGCTCCTACGAGCACTACTTC	CAISPTSGGRRSYEHYF
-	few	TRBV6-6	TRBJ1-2	TGTGCCAGCATATACCTCAACTATGGCTACACCTTC	CASIYLNYGYTF
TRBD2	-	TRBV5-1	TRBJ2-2	TGCGCCAGCAGCTTAATGGGACTAGCGGTTAACACCGGGGAGCTGTTTTTT	CASSLMGLAVNTGELFF
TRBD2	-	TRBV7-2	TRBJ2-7	TGTGCCAGCAGCGCCACGACTAGCGCCCTGGAGCAGTACTTC	CASSATTSALEQYF
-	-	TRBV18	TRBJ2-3	TGTGCCAGCTCCTCCGACTCTGCGGATACGCAGTATTTT	CASSSDSADTQYF
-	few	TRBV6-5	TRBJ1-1	TGTGCCAGCAGTTACTCACAGCGCGCTTTCTTT	CASSYSQRAFF
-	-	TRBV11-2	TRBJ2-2	TGTGCCAGCAGCTTAGTGTCCCAGGAGCTGTTTTTT	CASSLVSQELFF
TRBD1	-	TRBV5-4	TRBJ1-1	TGTGCCAGCAGCCCTCTACAGGGGGCAGGGACTGAAGCTTTCTTT	CASSPLQGAGTEAFF
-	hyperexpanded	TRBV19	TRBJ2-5	TGTGCCAGTAGTATCGGCCAGTCGGGGGAGACCCAGTACTTC	CASSIGQSGETQYF
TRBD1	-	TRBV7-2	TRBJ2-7	TGTGCCAGCAGCTTTAGGACAGGCTCCTACGAGCAGTACTTC	CASSFRTGSYEQYF
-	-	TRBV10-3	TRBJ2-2	TGTGCCATCAGTGGGCGGGAACAGGGAGAATCCGGGGAGCTGTTTTTT	CAISGREQGESGELFF
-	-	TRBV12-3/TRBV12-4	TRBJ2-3	TGTGCCAGCAGTTTATTGGCAGATACGCAGTATTTT	CASSLLADTQYF
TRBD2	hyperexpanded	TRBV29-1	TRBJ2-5	TGCAGCGCTTCTAGCGGGGGGCAATGGGGAGAGACCCAGTACTTC	CSASSGGQWGETQYF
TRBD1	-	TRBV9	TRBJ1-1	TGTGCCAGCAGCGTAGGGGACAGGGGAACTGAAGCTTTCTTT	CASSVGDRGTEAFF
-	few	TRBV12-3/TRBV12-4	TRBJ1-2	TGTGCCAGCAGTTTCGGGAGAACCAACTATGGCTACACCTTC	CASSFGRTNYGYTF
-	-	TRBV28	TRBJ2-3	TGTGCCAGCAGTTTGTATGGGACAGATACGCAGTATTTT	CASSLYGTDTQYF
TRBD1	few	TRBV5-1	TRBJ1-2	TGCGCCAGCAGCTTGGAGGCAGGGGGCATCCCCTATGGCTACACCTTC	CASSLEAGGIPYGYTF
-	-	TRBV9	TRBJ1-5	TGTGCCAGCAGCGTAGATGTGGATCAGCCCCAGCATTTT	CASSVDVDQPQHF
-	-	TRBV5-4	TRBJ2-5	TGTGCCAGCAGCTCTACCGGGACTCAAGAGACCCAGTACTTC	CASSSTGTQETQYF
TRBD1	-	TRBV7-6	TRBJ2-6	TGTGCCAGCAGCTTGAGACAGGGGGAACCTGGGGCCAACGTCCTGACTTTC	CASSLRQGEPGANVLTF
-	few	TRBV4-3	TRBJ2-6	TGCGCCAGCAGCCAAGATGACGGCTCTGGGGCCAACGTCCTGACTTTC	CASSQDDGSGANVLTF
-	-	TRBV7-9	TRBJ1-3	TGTGCCAGCAGCTTATCCGGGAATGGAAACACCATATATTTT	CASSLSGNGNTIYF
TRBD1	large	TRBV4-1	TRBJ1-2	TGCGCCAGCAGCCAAGGACAGGGGGTGATTGGCTACACCTTC	CASSQGQGVIGYTF
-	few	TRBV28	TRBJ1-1	TGTGCCAGCAGTTTATCTTACGAAGCTTTCTTT	CASSLSYEAFF
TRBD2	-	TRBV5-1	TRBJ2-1	TGCGCCAGCAGCCTCGGGGGGGCTTCGGCCTACAATGAGCAGTTCTTC	CASSLGGASAYNEQFF
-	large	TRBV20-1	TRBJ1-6	TGCAGTGCTAGGGTACAAGATTCACCCCTCCACTTT	CSARVQDSPLHF
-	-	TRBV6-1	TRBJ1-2	TGTGCCAGCAGTGAAGGCAGCAACTATGGCTACACCTTC	CASSEGSNYGYTF
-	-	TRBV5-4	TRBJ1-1	TGTGCCAGCAGCTTATCGGACACTGAAGCTTTCTTT	CASSLSDTEAFF
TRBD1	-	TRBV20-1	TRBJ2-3	TGCAGCTCTCTCCCGGGACAGGTCACAGATACGCAGTATTTT	CSSLPGQVTDTQYF
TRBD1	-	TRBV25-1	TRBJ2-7	TGTGCCAGCAGTCCGGACAGGGGAGGAAACGAGCAGTACTTC	CASSPDRGGNEQYF
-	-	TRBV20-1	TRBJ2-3	TGCAGTGCGAGGGAACAGCTTAGCACAGATACGCAGTATTTT	CSAREQLSTDTQYF